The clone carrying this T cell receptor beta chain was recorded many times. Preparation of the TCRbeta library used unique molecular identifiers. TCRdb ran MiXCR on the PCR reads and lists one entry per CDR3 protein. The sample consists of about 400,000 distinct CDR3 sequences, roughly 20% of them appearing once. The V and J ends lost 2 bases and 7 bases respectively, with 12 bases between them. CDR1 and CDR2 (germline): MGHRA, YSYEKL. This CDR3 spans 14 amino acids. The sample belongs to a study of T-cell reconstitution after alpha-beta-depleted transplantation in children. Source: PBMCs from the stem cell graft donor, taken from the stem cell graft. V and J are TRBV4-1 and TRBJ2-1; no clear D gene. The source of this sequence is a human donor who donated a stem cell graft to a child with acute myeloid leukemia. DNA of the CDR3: TGCGCCAGCAGCCAACTAGGGCTGCTGAATGAGCAGTTCTTC. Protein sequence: CASSQLGLLNEQFF.